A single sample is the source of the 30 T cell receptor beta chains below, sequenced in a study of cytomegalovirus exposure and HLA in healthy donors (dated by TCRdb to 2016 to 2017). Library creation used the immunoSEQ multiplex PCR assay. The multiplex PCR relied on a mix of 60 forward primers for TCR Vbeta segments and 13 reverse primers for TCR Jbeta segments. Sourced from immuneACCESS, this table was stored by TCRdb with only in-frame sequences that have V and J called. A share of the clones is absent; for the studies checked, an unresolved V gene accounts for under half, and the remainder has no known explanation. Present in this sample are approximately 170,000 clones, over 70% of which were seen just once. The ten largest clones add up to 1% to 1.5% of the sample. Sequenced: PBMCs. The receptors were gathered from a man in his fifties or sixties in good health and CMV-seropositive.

The CDR3 coding sequence is TGTGCCTGGAGTCTTGACAGGGACTATGGCTACACCTTC. Protein sequence: CAWSLDRDYGYTF. The rearrangement uses TRBV30 and TRBJ1-2; 7 bases agree with TRBD1. Germline CDR1 reads GTSNPN; CDR2 reads SVGIG (reference sequence). Germline trimming cut 2 bases from V and 3 bases from J; bases unmatched to any gene: 3. The CDR3 runs 13 residues.

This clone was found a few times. The CDR3 nucleotides are TGTGCCAGCAGCTTAGGGCTACGAGCCTACAATGAGCAGTTCTTC. It translates to CASSLGLRAYNEQFF. The chain has TRBV7-3 and TRBJ2-1; D uncertain. The germline V gene encodes CDR1 SGHTA and CDR2 FQGTGA. The CDR3 covers 15 residues. Trimming took 2 bases from V and 2 from J, leaving 10 bases between them.

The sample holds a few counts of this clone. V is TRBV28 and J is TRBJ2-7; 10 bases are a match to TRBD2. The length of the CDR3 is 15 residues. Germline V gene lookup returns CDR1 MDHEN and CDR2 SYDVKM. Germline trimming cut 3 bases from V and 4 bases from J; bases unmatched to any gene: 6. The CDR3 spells CASSFAGTSVYEQYF. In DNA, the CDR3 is TGTGCCAGCAGTTTTGCCGGGACTAGCGTGTACGAGCAGTACTTC. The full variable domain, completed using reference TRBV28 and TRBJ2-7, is DVKVTQSSRYLVKRTGEKVFLECVQDMDHENMFWYRQDPGLGLRLIYFSYDVKMKEKGDIPEGYSVSREKKERFSLILESASTNQTSMYLCASSFAGTSVYEQYFGPGTRLTVT.

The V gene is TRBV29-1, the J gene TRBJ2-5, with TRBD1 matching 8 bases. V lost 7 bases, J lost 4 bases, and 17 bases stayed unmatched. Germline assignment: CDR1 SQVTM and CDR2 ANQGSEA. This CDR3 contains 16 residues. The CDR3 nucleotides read TGCAGCGCACGACAGGGGCGAGACAGGTACTCAGAGACCCAGTACTTC. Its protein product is CSARQGRDRYSETQYF.

The CDR3 DNA is TGCGCCAGCAGCCTCCCTAGCGGGGGGGGCGGGACAGATACGCAGTATTTT. Translation gives CASSLPSGGGGTDTQYF. This chain connects TRBV5-1 to TRBJ2-3; 12 bases are shared with TRBD2. Trimming removed 4 bases from V and 3 bases from J; junction bases left unmatched: 9. The V gene's germline CDR1 is SGHRS and CDR2 YFSETQ. The CDR3 totals 17 residues. The full variable domain, with the rest looked up from reference TRBV5-1 and TRBJ2-3, is KAGVTQTPRYLIKTRGQQVTLSCSPISGHRSVSWYQQTPGQGLQFLFEYFSETQRNKGNFPGRFSGRQFSNSRSEMNVSTLELGDSALYLCASSLPSGGGGTDTQYFGPGTRLTVL.

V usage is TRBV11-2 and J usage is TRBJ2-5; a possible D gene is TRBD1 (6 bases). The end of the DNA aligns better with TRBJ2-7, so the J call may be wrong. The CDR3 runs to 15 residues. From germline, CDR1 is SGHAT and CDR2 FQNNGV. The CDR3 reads CASTSHRVSSYEQYF. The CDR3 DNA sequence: TGTGCCAGCACCTCTCACAGGGTTAGCTCCTACGAGCAGTACTTC.

The CDR3 region has the DNA TGTGCCAGCAGCTTGGTTCGGGAAAACTATGGCTACACCTTC. This encodes CASSLVRENYGYTF. The rearrangement links TRBV5-6 to TRBJ1-2; D remains ambiguous. Per germline, CDR1 SGHDT and CDR2 YYEEEE. This CDR3 is built from 14 residues. Between the trimmed V and J ends, which lost 0 bases and 2 bases, there was a span of 8 bases. Full variable domain (remainder filled in from reference TRBV5-6 and TRBJ1-2): DAGVTQSPTHLIKTRGQQVTLRCSPKSGHDTVSWYQQALGQGPQFIFQYYEEEERQRGNFPDRFSGHQFPNYSSELNVNALLLGDSALYLCASSLVRENYGYTFGSGTRLTVV.

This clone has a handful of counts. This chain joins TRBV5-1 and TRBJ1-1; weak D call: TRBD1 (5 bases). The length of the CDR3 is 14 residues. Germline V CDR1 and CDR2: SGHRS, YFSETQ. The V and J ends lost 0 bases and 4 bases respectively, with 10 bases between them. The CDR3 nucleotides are TGCGCCAGCAGCTTGGCCGGGGGGGTCACTGAAGCTTTCTTT. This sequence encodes CASSLAGGVTEAFF.

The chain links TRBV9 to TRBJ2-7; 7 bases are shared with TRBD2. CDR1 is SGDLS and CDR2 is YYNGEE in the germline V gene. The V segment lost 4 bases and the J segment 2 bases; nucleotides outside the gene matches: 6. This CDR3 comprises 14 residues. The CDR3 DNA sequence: TGTGCCAGCAGCCCGACCAGCGGGGCCTACGAGCAGTACTTC. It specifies CASSPTSGAYEQYF.

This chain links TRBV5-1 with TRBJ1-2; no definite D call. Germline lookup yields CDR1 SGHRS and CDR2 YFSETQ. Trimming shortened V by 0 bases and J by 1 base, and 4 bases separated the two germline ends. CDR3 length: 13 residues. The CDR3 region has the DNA TGCGCCAGCAGCTTGGGTAGTAACTATGGCTACACCTTC. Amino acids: CASSLGSNYGYTF.

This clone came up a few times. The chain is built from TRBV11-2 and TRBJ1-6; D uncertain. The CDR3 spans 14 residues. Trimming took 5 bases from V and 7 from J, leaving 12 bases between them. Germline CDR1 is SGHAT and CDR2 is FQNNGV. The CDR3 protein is CASSPTRLNSPLHF. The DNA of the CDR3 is TGTGCCAGCAGCCCCACCAGACTGAATTCACCCCTCCACTTT.

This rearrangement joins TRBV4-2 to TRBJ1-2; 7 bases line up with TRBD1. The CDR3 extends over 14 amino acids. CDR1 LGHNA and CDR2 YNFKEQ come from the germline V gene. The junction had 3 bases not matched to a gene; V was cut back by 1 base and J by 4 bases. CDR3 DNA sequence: TGTGCCAGCAGCCAAGGACAGGGAAGCTATGGCTACACCTTC. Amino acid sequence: CASSQGQGSYGYTF.

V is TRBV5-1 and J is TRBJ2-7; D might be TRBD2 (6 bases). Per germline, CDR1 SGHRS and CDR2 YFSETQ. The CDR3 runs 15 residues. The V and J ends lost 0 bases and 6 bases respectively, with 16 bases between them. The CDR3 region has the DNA TGCGCCAGCAGCTTGGTACCCGGGACTGAGGCCGAGCAGTACTTC. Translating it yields CASSLVPGTEAEQYF.

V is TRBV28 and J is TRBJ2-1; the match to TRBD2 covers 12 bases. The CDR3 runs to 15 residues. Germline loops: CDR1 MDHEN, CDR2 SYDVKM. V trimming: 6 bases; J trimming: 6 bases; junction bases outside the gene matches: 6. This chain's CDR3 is CASSPGLAGLNEQFF. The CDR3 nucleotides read TGTGCCAGCAGCCCGGGACTAGCGGGTCTCAATGAGCAGTTCTTC.

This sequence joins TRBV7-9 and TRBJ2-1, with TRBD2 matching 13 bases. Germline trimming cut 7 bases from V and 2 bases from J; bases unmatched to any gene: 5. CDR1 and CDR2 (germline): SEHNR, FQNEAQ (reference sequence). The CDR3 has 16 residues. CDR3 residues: CASTGLAGVPYNEQFF. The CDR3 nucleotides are TGTGCCAGCACCGGACTAGCGGGAGTCCCCTACAATGAGCAGTTCTTC.

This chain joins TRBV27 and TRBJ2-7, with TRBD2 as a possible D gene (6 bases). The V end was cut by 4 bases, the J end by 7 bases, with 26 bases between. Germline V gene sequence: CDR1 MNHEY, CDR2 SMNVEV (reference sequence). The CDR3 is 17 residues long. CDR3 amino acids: CASSSSPGRGRAWEQYF. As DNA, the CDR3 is TGTGCCAGCAGTTCCAGCCCCGGGAGAGGACGGGCCTGGGAGCAGTACTTC.

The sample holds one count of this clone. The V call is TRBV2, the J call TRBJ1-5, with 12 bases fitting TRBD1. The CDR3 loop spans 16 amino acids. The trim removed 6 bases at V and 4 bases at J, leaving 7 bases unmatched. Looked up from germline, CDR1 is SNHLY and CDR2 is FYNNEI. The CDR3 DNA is TGTGCCAGCAGGAGGGGACAGGGGGCCACAAATCAGCCCCAGCATTTT. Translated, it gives CASRRGQGATNQPQHF.

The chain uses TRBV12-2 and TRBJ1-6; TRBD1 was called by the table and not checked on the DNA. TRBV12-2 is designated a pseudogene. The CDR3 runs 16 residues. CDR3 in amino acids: CASRLARGGHNSPLHF. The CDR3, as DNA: TGTGCAAGTCGCTTAGCGCGAGGGGGCCATAATTCACCCCTCCACTTT.

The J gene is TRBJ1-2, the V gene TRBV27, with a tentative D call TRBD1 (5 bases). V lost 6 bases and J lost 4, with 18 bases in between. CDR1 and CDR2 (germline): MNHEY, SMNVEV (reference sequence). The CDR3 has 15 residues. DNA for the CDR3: TGTGCCAGCAGAGCAGGGTCCCCAAACTCCTATGGCTACACCTTC. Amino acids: CASRAGSPNSYGYTF.

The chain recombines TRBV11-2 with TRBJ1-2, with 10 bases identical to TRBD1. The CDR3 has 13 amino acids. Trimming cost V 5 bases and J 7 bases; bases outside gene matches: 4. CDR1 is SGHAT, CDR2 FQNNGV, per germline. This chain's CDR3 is CASSRDRGGGYTF. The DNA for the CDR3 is TGTGCCAGCAGCAGGGACAGGGGTGGTGGCTACACCTTC.

CDR3 sequence reads: CATSRGNRDNSPLHF. CDR3 bases: TGTGCCACCAGCAGGGGCAACAGAGATAATTCACCCCTCCACTTT. This chain connects TRBV15 to TRBJ1-6, with D unresolved. V lost 3 bases and J 5 bases, leaving 11 bases between the germline ends. In germline, CDR1 is LNHNV, CDR2 YYDKDF (reference sequence). The CDR3 covers 15 residues.

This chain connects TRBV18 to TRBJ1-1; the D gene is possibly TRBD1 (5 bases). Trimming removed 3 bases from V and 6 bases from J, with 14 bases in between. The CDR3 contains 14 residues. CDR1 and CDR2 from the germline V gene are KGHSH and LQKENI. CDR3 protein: CASSPTAPSAEAFF. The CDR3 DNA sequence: TGTGCCAGCTCACCGACAGCGCCCTCGGCTGAAGCTTTCTTT.

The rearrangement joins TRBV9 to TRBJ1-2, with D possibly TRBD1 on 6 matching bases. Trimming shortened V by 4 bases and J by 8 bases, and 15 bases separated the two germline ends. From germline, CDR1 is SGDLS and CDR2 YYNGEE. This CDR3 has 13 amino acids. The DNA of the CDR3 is TGTGCCAGCAGCCCCGGGGGGGGGCTCGGCTACACCTTC. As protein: CASSPGGGLGYTF.

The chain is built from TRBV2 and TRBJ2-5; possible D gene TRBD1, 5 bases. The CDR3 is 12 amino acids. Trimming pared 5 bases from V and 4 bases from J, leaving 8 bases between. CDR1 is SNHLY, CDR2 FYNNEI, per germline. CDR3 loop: CASSIGAETQYF. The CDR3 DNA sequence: TGTGCCAGCAGTATTGGGGCAGAGACCCAGTACTTC.

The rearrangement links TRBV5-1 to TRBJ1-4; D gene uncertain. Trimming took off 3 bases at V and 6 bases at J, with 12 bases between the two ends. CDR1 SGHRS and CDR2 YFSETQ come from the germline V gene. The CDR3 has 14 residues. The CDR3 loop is CASSSGRADEKLFF. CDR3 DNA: TGCGCCAGCAGCTCGGGGAGGGCTGATGAAAAACTGTTTTTT.

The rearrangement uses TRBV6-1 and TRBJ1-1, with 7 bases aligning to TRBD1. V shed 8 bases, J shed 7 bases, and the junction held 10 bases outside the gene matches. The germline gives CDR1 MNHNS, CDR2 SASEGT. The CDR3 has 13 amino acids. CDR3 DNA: TGTGCCAGCGGGGACCGACAGGGCCTTGAAGCTTTCTTT. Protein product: CASGDRQGLEAFF.

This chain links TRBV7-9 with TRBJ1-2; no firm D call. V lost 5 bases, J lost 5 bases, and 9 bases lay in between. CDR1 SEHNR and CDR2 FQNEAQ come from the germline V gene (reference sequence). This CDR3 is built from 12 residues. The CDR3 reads CASSLPPYGYTF. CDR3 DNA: TGTGCCAGCAGCCTCCCCCCTTATGGCTACACCTTC.

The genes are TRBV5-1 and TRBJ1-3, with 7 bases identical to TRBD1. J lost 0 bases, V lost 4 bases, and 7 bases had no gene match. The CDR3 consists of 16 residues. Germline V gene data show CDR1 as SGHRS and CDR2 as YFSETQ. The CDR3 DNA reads TGCGCCAGCAGCCCGCCGGGACAGAGCTCTGGAAACACCATATATTTT. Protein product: CASSPPGQSSGNTIYF.

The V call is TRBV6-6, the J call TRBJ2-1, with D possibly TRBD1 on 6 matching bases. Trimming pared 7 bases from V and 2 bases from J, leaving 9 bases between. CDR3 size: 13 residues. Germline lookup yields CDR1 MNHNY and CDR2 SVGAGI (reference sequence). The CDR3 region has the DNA TGTGCCAGCAAAGGACAGACCTACAATGAGCAGTTCTTC. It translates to CASKGQTYNEQFF.

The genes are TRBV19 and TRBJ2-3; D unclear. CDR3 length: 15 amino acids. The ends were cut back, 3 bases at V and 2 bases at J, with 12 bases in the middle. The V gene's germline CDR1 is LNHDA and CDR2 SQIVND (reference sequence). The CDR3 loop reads CASSMVRGVTDTQYF. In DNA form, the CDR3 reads TGTGCCAGTAGTATGGTCCGAGGAGTCACAGATACGCAGTATTTT.